The 14 T cell receptor beta chains in this list originate from one sample, sequenced in a study of blood T cell repertoires in COVID-19. Assay: immunoSEQ multiplex PCR; the TCRdb copy retains only in-frame clones and omits some. In the table there are some 110,000 clones, approximately 80% of which are singletons. Sequencing was done on a sample of peripheral blood. These receptors originate from a man between 65 and 85 years old with acute or convalescent COVID-19.

This rearrangement joins TRBV12-3 or TRBV12-4 to TRBJ2-5; 11 bases fit TRBD2. With V trimmed by 6 bases and J by 3 bases, 0 bases remained unmatched. The length of the CDR3 is 13 residues. This CDR3 is CASRTSGKETQYF. The CDR3 DNA reads TGTGCCAGCAGGACTAGCGGGAAAGAGACCCAGTACTTC.

This chain links TRBV5-1 with TRBJ2-1, with TRBD1 matching over 7 bases. This CDR3 comprises 15 residues. V gave up 4 bases and J gave up 4 bases; unmatched junction bases: 8. CDR1 is SGHRS and CDR2 is YFSETQ in the germline V gene. In nucleotides, the CDR3 is TGCGCCAGCAGCGACACCGGGACAGTATACAATGAGCAGTTCTTC. Translated: CASSDTGTVYNEQFF.

The chain employs TRBV7-3 and TRBJ2-2, with D hard to call. Germline CDR1 reads SGHTA; CDR2 reads FQGTGA. Trimming removed 2 bases from V and 0 bases from J, with 7 bases in between. The CDR3 sequence is 15 residues long. The CDR3 DNA follows: TGTGCCAGCAGCTTAGGCAGATCGAACACCGGGGAGCTGTTTTTT. Its protein product is CASSLGRSNTGELFF.

This sequence joins TRBV30 and TRBJ1-5; TRBD1 matches 7 bases. This CDR3 contains 15 residues. In germline, CDR1 is GTSNPN, CDR2 SVGIG (reference sequence). V was pared by 3 bases and J by 4 bases, with 9 bases of the junction left unmatched. In DNA, the CDR3 is TGTGCCTGGAGAGACCCCCGCAGGGGGAATCAGCCCCAGCATTTT. It is translated as CAWRDPRRGNQPQHF.

The chain carries TRBV3-1 (or the pseudogene TRBV3-2) and TRBJ2-2; the D gene is possibly TRBD2 (5 bases). Germline-derived CDR1 and CDR2 are LGHDT and YNNKEL (reference sequence). V was clipped by 6 bases and J by 7 bases, with 9 bases between them. The CDR3 totals 12 residues. CDR3 bases: TGTGCCAGCAGGGCCGAGGGCGGGGAGCTGTTTTTT. Its protein is CASRAEGGELFF.

The chain carries TRBV2 and TRBJ1-2; D might be TRBD1 (5 bases). CDR3 length: 12 residues. In germline, CDR1 is SNHLY, CDR2 FYNNEI. V lost 1 base and J lost 7, with 7 bases in between. DNA for the CDR3: TGTGCCAGCAGTGAAGGGCAGGGTGGCTACACCTTC. Residues: CASSEGQGGYTF.

The chain has TRBV7-9 and TRBJ2-7; 8 positions match TRBD1. The CDR3 has 14 residues. V lost 1 base to trimming and J lost 6 bases; unmatched junction nucleotides: 5. Germline V gene data show CDR1 as SEHNR and CDR2 as FQNEAQ (reference sequence). This chain's CDR3 is CASSLGQGSTEQYF. DNA of the CDR3: TGTGCCAGCAGCTTAGGACAGGGGAGCACCGAGCAGTACTTC.

The chain recombines TRBV12-3 or TRBV12-4 with TRBJ2-5; tentatively, D is TRBD1 (5 bases). Trimming shortened V by 3 bases and J by 5 bases, and 10 bases separated the two germline ends. There are 13 residues in the CDR3. CDR3 nucleotide sequence: TGTGCCAGCAGTTTGGGGCATGGCGAGACCCAGTACTTC. This gives the protein CASSLGHGETQYF.

This clone was counted between two and nine times. The chain has TRBV6-5 and TRBJ2-2, with a possible D match to TRBD2 (6 bases). Germline loops: CDR1 MNHEY, CDR2 SVGAGI. With 0 bases removed from V and 3 bases from J, the gap between germline ends came to 11 bases. The CDR3 loop spans 16 amino acids. The CDR3 reads CASSYSRRADTGELFF. The CDR3 DNA reads as TGTGCCAGCAGTTACTCGAGGAGGGCTGACACCGGGGAGCTGTTTTTT.

For this clone: The limits of the CDR3 on the DNA are not certain, so only TCRdb's listed CDR3 is given. The CDR3 here is CASSEESDKPKHHIFWRGRFCIYF. The chain employs TRBV10-1 and TRBJ1-3. The CDR3 spans 24 amino acids, including both terminal residues. The germline V gene has CDR1 WNHNN and CDR2 SYGVQD (reference sequence).

In its sample, this clone was seen many times. The chain uses TRBV18 and TRBJ2-3; 8 nucleotides line up with TRBD2. This CDR3 is built from 16 residues. CDR1 KGHSH and CDR2 LQKENI come from the germline V gene. The ends lost 3 bases at V and 1 base at J; junction bases unmatched: 6. CDR3: CASSPGPGGGTDTQYF. The CDR3 bases are TGTGCCAGCTCACCGGGTCCGGGAGGGGGCACAGATACGCAGTATTTT.

This chain connects TRBV29-1 to TRBJ2-3; 8 nucleotides align to TRBD1. Trimming cost V 2 bases and J 2 bases; bases outside gene matches: 3. The germline gives CDR1 SQVTM, CDR2 ANQGSEA. This CDR3 contains 14 residues. This CDR3 reads CSVESTGATDTQYF. Here the CDR3 DNA reads TGCAGCGTTGAATCGACAGGGGCCACAGATACGCAGTATTTT.

V is TRBV7-9 and J is TRBJ2-7; TRBD1 matches 7 bases. In germline, CDR1 is SEHNR, CDR2 FQNEAQ (reference sequence). V lost 5 bases and J lost 1; bases outside the gene matches: 8. CDR3 size: 15 residues. CDR3 DNA sequence: TGTGCCAGCAGCGCGGGTCCGGGACAGTCCTACGAGCAGTACTTC. Translation gives CASSAGPGQSYEQYF.

V usage is TRBV5-4 and J usage is TRBJ1-1, with D possibly being TRBD1 (5 bases). The CDR3 is 13 amino acids. The V gene lost 3 bases and the J gene lost 1 base, with 7 bases spanning the gap. The V gene's germline CDR1 is SGHNT and CDR2 YYREEE (reference sequence). The CDR3 reads CASSWGGNTEAFF. In DNA, the CDR3 is TGTGCCAGCAGCTGGGGGGGGAACACTGAAGCTTTCTTT.